These 18 T cell receptor beta chains were all obtained from the same sample, sequenced in a study of human T cells and chemical hapten exposure. As for time point: pre-sensitization, week 0. Indicated treatment: therapeutic diphenylcyclopropenone sensitization with weekly scalp DPC. TCRdb re-derived calls from the RACE reads in MiXCR, one entry per CDR3 protein. The sample carries about 350,000 distinct CDR3 sequences, 4.5% to 5.5% recorded once. The specimen was whole blood, collected in connection with sensitization to the hapten diphenylcyclopropenone (DPC). The receptors stem from a woman under 30 with alopecia areata. Some clones in this sample may be carry-over from other donors' samples.

This clonotype was seen a few times. The V and J genes are TRBV5-6 and TRBJ2-7; the D is unclear. The germline V gene encodes CDR1 SGHDT and CDR2 YYEEEE. The CDR3 is 13 residues long. Trimming stripped 1 base from V and 0 bases from J, with 5 bases between. CDR3 sequence (DNA): TGTGCCAGCAGCTTGTACAACTCCTACGAGCAGTACTTC. Translation: CASSLYNSYEQYF. Using reference TRBV5-6 and TRBJ2-7 for the parts outside the CDR3, the full variable domain is DAGVTQSPTHLIKTRGQQVTLRCSPKSGHDTVSWYQQALGQGPQFIFQYYEEEERQRGNFPDRFSGHQFPNYSSELNVNALLLGDSALYLCASSLYNSYEQYFGPGTRLTVT.

This clonotype was detected ten times or more. This chain joins TRBV6-2 or TRBV6-3 and TRBJ1-5; TRBD1 is a possible D gene (6 bases). V dropped 8 bases and J dropped 2 bases, with 22 bases sitting between them. From germline, CDR1 is MNHEY and CDR2 SVGEGT. The CDR3 sequence is 17 residues long. The CDR3 protein is CASSPALGGAGNQPQHF. In DNA, the CDR3 is TGTGCCAGCTCACCCGCCCTTGGGGGGGCGGGCAATCAGCCCCAGCATTTT.

There are a few counts of this clonotype. The V call is TRBV4-2, the J call TRBJ2-7; D unclear. Germline CDR1 reads LGHNA; CDR2 reads YNFKEQ. V lost 2 bases, J lost 2 bases, and 10 bases lay in between. This CDR3 contains 14 residues. The CDR3 protein is CASSQRTATYEQYF. The CDR3 nucleotides read TGTGCCAGCAGCCAACGGACGGCCACCTACGAGCAGTACTTC.

Ten or more counts support this clonotype. The chain carries TRBV6-2 or TRBV6-3 and TRBJ1-4; D gene unclear. Per the germline V gene, CDR1 is MNHEY and CDR2 is SVGEGT. This CDR3 has 15 amino acids. V was cut by 6 bases and J by 1 base, with 12 bases left in between. This CDR3 is CASRQAGRTNEKLFF. In DNA, the CDR3 is TGTGCCAGCAGGCAGGCGGGAAGAACTAATGAAAAACTGTTTTTT.

This clonotype was detected a few times. V gene TRBV20-1 combines with J gene TRBJ2-3, with D uncertain. Trimming took off 5 bases at V and 4 bases at J, with 16 bases between the two ends. Germline lookup yields CDR1 DFQATT and CDR2 SNEGSKA (reference sequence). The CDR3 loop spans 14 amino acids. CDR3 region: CSAPIPTDADTQYF. DNA of the CDR3: TGCAGTGCTCCAATACCGACGGACGCAGATACGCAGTATTTT.

This clonotype was seen at least ten times. The chain employs TRBV7-9 and TRBJ1-4; D ambiguous. CDR3 length: 14 residues. The germline V and J ends were trimmed by 2 bases and 3 bases, with 7 bases remaining between them. Germline assignment: CDR1 SEHNR and CDR2 FQNEAQ (reference sequence). CDR3 loop: CASSLHSSNEKLFF. The DNA of the CDR3 is TGTGCCAGCAGCTTACACAGTTCTAATGAAAAACTGTTTTTT.

V usage is TRBV11-1 and J usage is TRBJ2-7; 16 nucleotides align to TRBD2. J lost 1 base, V lost 4 bases, and 7 bases had no gene match. Germline-derived CDR1 and CDR2 are SGHAT and FQDESV (reference sequence). CDR3 length: 18 residues. CDR3 residues: CASSSGTSGGARSYEQYF. Written as DNA, the CDR3 is TGTGCCAGCAGCTCCGGGACTAGCGGGGGGGCTCGGTCCTACGAGCAGTACTTC.

This clonotype came up many times. J is TRBJ2-7 and V is TRBV28; D uncertain. CDR3 length: 12 amino acids. CDR1 is MDHEN, CDR2 SYDVKM, per germline. Trimming took off 7 bases at V and 5 bases at J, with 12 bases between the two ends. CDR3 sequence (DNA): TGTGCCAGCACCGCTGAGGTAAACGAGCAGTACTTC. Amino acid sequence: CASTAEVNEQYF.

This clonotype was recorded many times. In nucleotides, the CDR3 is TGTGCCAGCAGCCTAAGAAGGACTAACGGAGATACGCAGTATTTT. Encoded protein: CASSLRRTNGDTQYF. The V gene is TRBV11-2, the J gene TRBJ2-3, with D possibly matching TRBD2 (6 bases). V was cut by 5 bases and J by 5 bases, with 17 bases left in between. The CDR3 covers 15 residues. CDR1 and CDR2 from the germline V gene are SGHAT and FQNNGV.

In its sample, this clonotype was seen a few times. This chain connects TRBV28 to TRBJ2-7; TRBD1 agrees at 7 bases. With 6 bases clipped from V and 2 bases from J, the junction kept 7 bases outside the gene matches. CDR1 MDHEN and CDR2 SYDVKM come from the germline V gene. The CDR3 loop spans 14 amino acids. The CDR3 region is CASSRGQSAYEQYF. DNA of the CDR3: TGTGCCAGCAGCCGGGGACAGTCCGCCTACGAGCAGTACTTC.

This clonotype was found many times. Germline and junction disagree at one end, which may indicate a read error. The CDR3 loop reads CASSLGDRNTEAFF. DNA for the CDR3: TGTGCCAGCAGTTTAGGGGACAGGAACACTGAAGCTTTCTTT. The rearrangement uses TRBV7-2 and TRBJ1-1; the match to TRBD1 covers 7 bases. This CDR3 region has 14 residues. Germline V gene lookup returns CDR1 SGHTA and CDR2 FQGNSA.

This clonotype was counted once. The chain has TRBV12-3 or TRBV12-4 and TRBJ1-1, with D possibly being TRBD1 (6 bases). The CDR3 sequence is 14 residues long. The ends were cut back, 6 bases at V and 4 bases at J, with 15 bases in the middle. In DNA form, the CDR3 reads TGTGCCAGCAGGGAATCAGGGGAGAGCACTGAAGCTTTCTTT. This encodes CASRESGESTEAFF.

This clonotype was observed a few times. This may arise from a read error, as a much more abundant clone is one base away. V is TRBV5-1 and J is TRBJ2-3; weak D call: TRBD2 (6 bases). Germline V gene lookup returns CDR1 SGHRS and CDR2 YFSETQ. Trimming shortened V by 0 bases and J by 4 bases, and 9 bases separated the two germline ends. The CDR3 loop spans 14 amino acids. CDR3 nucleotides: TGCGCCAGCAGCTTGGGGGAGGTGGCAGATACGCAGTATTTT. Amino acids: CASSLGEVADTQYF.

This clonotype came up a few times. J is TRBJ1-2 and V is TRBV20-1; no clear D gene. This CDR3 contains 10 residues. Germline CDR1 and CDR2: DFQATT and SNEGSKA (reference sequence). V shed 6 bases and J shed 4 bases, with 6 bases lying between them. The CDR3 nucleotides read TGCAGTGCGGGATTCTATGGCTACACCTTC. It codes for CSAGFYGYTF.

This clonotype has just a few counts. CDR3 nucleotide sequence: TGTGCCAGCAGCTTGCTCCCTCAGGGGCGACGGCCCTCTGGAAACACCATATATTTT. It is translated as CASSLLPQGRRPSGNTIYF. This chain joins TRBV7-2 and TRBJ1-3, with D perhaps TRBD1 (6 bases). The CDR3 runs 19 residues. Trimming took off 3 bases at V and 0 bases at J, with 21 bases between the two ends. Germline V gives CDR1 SGHTA, CDR2 FQGNSA.

This clonotype was found a few times. The V and J genes are TRBV15 and TRBJ2-2, with D possibly being TRBD1 (6 bases). This CDR3 has 16 residues. V was pared by 3 bases and J by 1 base, with 12 bases between. The germline CDR1 and CDR2 sequences are LNHNV and YYDKDF (reference sequence). The CDR3 loop reads CATSRDTGLNTGELFF. For the CDR3, the DNA is TGTGCCACCAGCAGGGATACAGGGTTGAACACCGGGGAGCTGTTTTTT.

In its sample, this clonotype was seen a few times. The chain has TRBV11-2 and TRBJ2-1; D assignment may be TRBD1 or TRBD2 (6 bases each). The CDR3 has 16 residues. V lost 3 bases, J lost 10 bases, and 22 bases lay in between. Per germline, CDR1 SGHAT and CDR2 FQNNGV. CDR3 DNA sequence: TGTGCCAGCAGCTTGCTCCCTGGGGGCGGGGTCCGGGAGCAGTTCTTC. Encoded protein: CASSLLPGGGVREQFF.

This clonotype was picked up many times. The V and J genes are TRBV25-1 and TRBJ2-5, with a weak D call TRBD1 (6 bases). Looked up from germline, CDR1 is MGHDK and CDR2 is SYGVNS. The CDR3 is made up of 14 amino acids. The ends were cut back, 0 bases at V and 5 bases at J, with 10 bases in the middle. In DNA form, the CDR3 reads TGTGCCAGCAGTGAATACAGGGGCGAGGAGACCCAGTACTTC. Translation: CASSEYRGEETQYF.